One and the same sample provided the 31 T cell receptor beta chains below, sequenced in a study of Graves' ophthalmopathy and Graves' hyperthyroidism. The sequenced template was RNA, covering the TCR beta CDR3 region. First-round RT-PCR used HTBI primers; second-round multiplex PCR followed. In TCRdb, the multiplex PCR reads were re-called with MiXCR into one record per CDR3 protein. The table lists about 660,000 distinct CDR3 sequences, about 41% of them singletons. Sequenced sample: peripheral blood. Receptors were obtained from an adult man with Graves' ophthalmopathy.

The gene calls are TRBV7-9 and TRBJ1-6; no reliable D call. Trimming removed 2 bases from V and 0 bases from J, with 5 bases in between. This CDR3 is built from 15 residues. Germline values: CDR1 SEHNR, CDR2 FQNEAQ (reference sequence). This CDR3 reads CASSLMSSYNSPLHF. The CDR3 DNA reads TGTGCCAGCAGCTTAATGAGCTCCTATAATTCACCCCTCCACTTT.

This clonotype has only a few counts. The CDR3 sequence: CASSQGVEGGANTEAFF. Written as DNA, the CDR3 is TGTGCCAGCAGCCAAGGGGTTGAAGGGGGAGCAAACACTGAAGCTTTCTTT. V and J are TRBV4-2 and TRBJ1-1; perhaps TRBD1 as D (6 bases). V was clipped by 1 base and J by 2 bases, with 17 bases between them. The CDR3 is made up of 17 amino acids. Germline V gene sequence: CDR1 LGHNA, CDR2 YNFKEQ.

This clonotype was seen more than once but under ten times. The CDR3 DNA reads TGCGCCAGCAGCCACACCGGGACAGGGCCTCCCTACGAGCAGTACTTC. Translation: CASSHTGTGPPYEQYF. V usage is TRBV5-1 and J usage is TRBJ2-7, with 9 bases identical to TRBD1. J gave up 2 bases and V 4 bases, and 10 bases lay outside the gene matches. Germline V gene sequence: CDR1 SGHRS, CDR2 YFSETQ. This CDR3 has 16 amino acids.

This clonotype was counted ten times or more. The gene calls are TRBV10-3 and TRBJ2-7; D unresolved. This CDR3 has 14 residues. Germline lookup yields CDR1 ENHRY and CDR2 SYGVKD. The germline V and J ends were trimmed by 10 bases and 0 bases, with 16 bases remaining between them. CDR3 in amino acids: CATSGSLLSYEQYF. The CDR3 DNA reads TGTGCCACCTCTGGTTCGCTCCTCTCCTACGAGCAGTACTTC.

There are many counts of this clonotype. V usage is TRBV7-9 and J usage is TRBJ1-2, with D perhaps matching TRBD1 (6 bases). Germline-derived CDR1 and CDR2 are SEHNR and FQNEAQ (reference sequence). Trimming cost V 1 base and J 6 bases, with 12 bases left between them. This CDR3 spans 14 amino acids. The CDR3 region is CASSLVNRDHGYTF. Here the CDR3 DNA reads TGTGCCAGCAGCTTAGTTAACAGGGACCATGGCTACACCTTC.

CDR3 residues: CASSFYQSDSEQYF. In DNA form, the CDR3 reads TGTGCCAGCAGTTTCTACCAGTCGGACTCCGAGCAGTACTTC. The V and J genes are TRBV12-3 or TRBV12-4 and TRBJ2-7, with D perhaps TRBD2 (5 bases). The CDR3 contains 14 residues. With 3 bases removed from V and 6 bases from J, the gap between germline ends came to 15 bases.

This clonotype was counted ten times or more. The J gene is TRBJ2-5, the V gene TRBV6-2 or TRBV6-3, with TRBD2 identical over 10 bases. V lost 2 bases and J lost 5; bases outside the gene matches: 5. CDR3 size: 15 residues. Germline V gene data show CDR1 as MNHEY and CDR2 as SVGEGT. In DNA form, the CDR3 reads TGTGCCAGCAGTTACGGGCTAGCGGGAGCGGAGACCCAGTACTTC. Protein sequence: CASSYGLAGAETQYF.

This clonotype was seen only a few times. The chain carries TRBV12-5 and TRBJ2-7; 7 bases agree with TRBD1. CDR1 is LGHNT and CDR2 is FRNRAP in the germline V gene. Germline trimming cut 6 bases from V and 4 bases from J; bases unmatched to any gene: 12. CDR3 length: 15 residues. The CDR3 region is CASGPPDRELYEQYF. CDR3 bases: TGTGCTAGTGGCCCACCAGACAGGGAACTGTACGAGCAGTACTTC.

V usage is TRBV25-1 and J usage is TRBJ1-2, with 10 bases lining up with TRBD1. The CDR3 loop spans 15 amino acids. CDR1 and CDR2 (germline): MGHDK, SYGVNS. J gave up 8 bases and V 8 bases, and 14 bases lay outside the gene matches. The CDR3 loop is CASVDSRQGAGGYTF. The CDR3 bases are TGTGCCAGCGTTGATTCTCGACAGGGGGCGGGGGGCTACACCTTC.

V gene TRBV6-6 combines with J gene TRBJ2-7; 8 bases align to TRBD1. This CDR3 region has 13 residues. The trim removed 10 bases at V and 6 bases at J, leaving 11 bases unmatched. Germline assignment: CDR1 MNHNY and CDR2 SVGAGI (reference sequence). The CDR3 is CANSSLDRAEQYF. The CDR3 DNA sequence: TGTGCCAACAGCTCCCTGGACAGGGCCGAGCAGTACTTC.

This clonotype was seen only a few times. The rearrangement uses TRBV27 and TRBJ1-2; D call uncertain. The V and J ends lost 7 bases and 0 bases respectively, with 9 bases between them. CDR3 length: 13 residues. CDR1 is MNHEY and CDR2 is SMNVEV in the germline V gene (reference sequence). The CDR3 spells CASTQGTNYGYTF. CDR3 sequence (DNA): TGTGCCAGCACCCAAGGGACTAACTATGGCTACACCTTC.

This clonotype was seen more than once but under ten times. This CDR3 is CAWSLGGLNTEAFF. The CDR3 region has the DNA TGTGCCTGGAGTTTAGGGGGCCTGAACACTGAAGCTTTCTTT. The chain recombines TRBV30 with TRBJ1-1; 7 bases line up with TRBD1. The germline gives CDR1 GTSNPN, CDR2 SVGIG (reference sequence). V shed 2 bases, J shed 0 bases, and the junction held 3 bases outside the gene matches. The CDR3 has 14 amino acids. Drawing the rest from reference TRBV30 and TRBJ1-1, the complete variable domain is SQTIHQWPATLVQPVGSPLSLECTVEGTSNPNLYWYRQAAGRGLQLLFYSVGIGQISSEVPQNLSASRPQDRQFILSSKKLLLSDSGFYLCAWSLGGLNTEAFFGQGTRLTVV.

Details on this clonotype: This may be a read error, as it is one base from a much larger clone. The chain has TRBV6-5 and TRBJ1-2, with 8 bases that match TRBD1. The CDR3 has 12 residues. Germline CDR1 and CDR2: MNHEY and SVGAGI. CDR3 residues: CTSKGQGSGYTF. The CDR3 DNA is TGTACCAGCAAAGGACAGGGATCGGGCTACACCTTC.

The chain combines TRBV9 with TRBJ2-2, with 7 bases that match TRBD1. This CDR3 is built from 16 residues. Unmatched junction bases numbered 13, after V lost 7 bases and J lost 4 bases. Germline loops: CDR1 SGDLS, CDR2 YYNGEE. DNA for the CDR3: TGTGCCAGCTCACCAGCGACAGGGTCGACCACCGGGGAGCTGTTTTTT. Protein sequence: CASSPATGSTTGELFF. Complete variable domain (other parts from reference TRBV9 and TRBJ2-2): DSGVTQTPKHLITATGQRVTLRCSPRSGDLSVYWYQQSLDQGLQFLIQYYNGEERAKGNILERFSAQQFPDLHSELNLSSLELGDSALYFCASSPATGSTTGELFFGEGSRLTVL.

In this sample, this clonotype turned up many times. The chain links TRBV15 to TRBJ1-1, with 7 bases fitting TRBD1. Germline assignment: CDR1 LNHNV and CDR2 YYDKDF (reference sequence). The CDR3 is 14 residues long. Germline trimming cut 4 bases from V and 5 bases from J; bases unmatched to any gene: 7. CDR3 region: CATSKPGTATEAFF. The CDR3 coding sequence is TGTGCCACCAGCAAACCGGGGACAGCGACTGAAGCTTTCTTT.

There are a few counts of this clonotype. The V and J genes are TRBV19 and TRBJ1-1; D may be TRBD1 (6 bases). The CDR3 runs to 14 residues. Germline CDR1 LNHDA, CDR2 SQIVND (reference sequence). The V end lost 6 bases, the J end lost 0 bases, and 11 bases lay between the germline ends. This chain's CDR3 is CASSQDRLNTEAFF. The CDR3 DNA follows: TGTGCCAGTAGCCAGGACAGATTGAACACTGAAGCTTTCTTT.

This clonotype came up once. Lacking the conserved final phenylalanine or tryptophan, this CDR3 likely reflects a read error. The DNA is left out, because the CDR3 cannot be placed on it with certainty; the CDR3 is given as TCRdb lists it. Here the CDR3 reads CASISTQNS. This chain uses TRBV7-9 with TRBJ1-6. CDR1 is SEHNR and CDR2 is FQNEAQ in the germline V gene (reference sequence). From its first to its last residue, the CDR3 has 9 amino acids.

The chain links TRBV10-3 to TRBJ2-7; a weak D match, TRBD1 (6 bases). The germline V and J ends were trimmed by 4 bases and 3 bases, with 16 bases remaining between them. CDR1 ENHRY and CDR2 SYGVKD come from the germline V gene. The CDR3 sequence is 15 residues long. This CDR3 reads CAISGSYRAGYEQYF. CDR3 DNA: TGTGCCATCAGTGGGTCATACAGGGCTGGCTACGAGCAGTACTTC.

As regards this clonotype: The conserved phenylalanine or tryptophan normally closing the CDR3 is absent here, so this likely arose from a read error. The DNA is omitted, as the CDR3 cannot be located on it reliably, and the CDR3 follows TCRdb's listing. V usage is TRBV7-4 and J usage is TRBJ2-5; the table calls TRBD2, which could not be checked here. The CDR3 is 12 amino acids long, termini counted. Per germline, CDR1 SGHVT and CDR2 SQSDAQ. Here the CDR3 reads CASSRRGPQQNT.

This clonotype was recorded a few times. This chain uses TRBV19 with TRBJ2-7; 8 bases are a match to TRBD1. Trimming at V came to 0 bases and at J to 2 bases, leaving 3 bases not matched to a gene. The germline gives CDR1 LNHDA, CDR2 SQIVND (reference sequence). The CDR3 length is 15 residues. The CDR3 sequence is CASSIDNRGAYEQYF. CDR3 bases: TGTGCCAGTAGTATAGATAACAGGGGGGCCTACGAGCAGTACTTC.

In its sample, this clonotype was seen many times. The chain combines TRBV20-1 with TRBJ1-4; no firm D call. The CDR3 runs 14 residues. Per the germline V gene, CDR1 is DFQATT and CDR2 is SNEGSKA (reference sequence). V was trimmed by 2 bases and J by 4 bases, leaving 11 bases between them. CDR3 nucleotides: TGCAGTGCTAGATCCGGACGGTATAATGAAAAACTGTTTTTT. Protein product: CSARSGRYNEKLFF.

This clonotype came up once. The chain joins TRBV29-1 to TRBJ1-2; D is undetermined. CDR1 is SQVTM, CDR2 ANQGSEA, per germline. The CDR3 has 13 amino acids. Trimming pared 7 bases from V and 6 bases from J, leaving 18 bases between. CDR3 sequence (DNA): TGCAGCGGTGGCGGGCGGGGTGAGAATGGCTACACCTTC. Protein: CSGGGRGENGYTF.

The chain is built from TRBV15 and TRBJ2-5; D is unresolved. The CDR3 spans 11 residues. The germline gives CDR1 LNHNV, CDR2 YYDKDF (reference sequence). V shed 0 bases and J shed 7 bases, with 3 bases lying between them. CDR3 region: CATSRDRTQYF. CDR3 coding DNA: TGTGCCACCAGCAGAGATCGGACCCAGTACTTC. Based on the CDR3 plus reference TRBV15 and TRBJ2-5, the full variable domain is DAMVIQNPRYQVTQFGKPVTLSCSQTLNHNVMYWYQQKSSQAPKLLFHYYDKDFNNEADTPDNFQSRRPNTSFCFLDIRSPGLGDTAMYLCATSRDRTQYFGPGTRLLVL.

The chain combines TRBV19 with TRBJ1-4; the D gene is possibly TRBD1 (6 bases). Trimming removed 11 bases at V and 8 bases at J, with 21 bases between. Per the germline V gene, CDR1 is LNHDA and CDR2 is SQIVND (reference sequence). The CDR3 is made up of 14 amino acids. CDR3 region: CAGTGAGKVEKLFF. The CDR3 DNA follows: TGTGCCGGGACGGGGGCAGGGAAGGTAGAAAAACTGTTTTTT.

Concerning this clonotype itself: Possible read error: a much larger clone is one base away. The chain uses TRBV10-2 and TRBJ1-1; D remains ambiguous. The CDR3 extends over 12 amino acids. The germline V gene encodes CDR1 WSHSY and CDR2 SAAADI. The CDR3 DNA reads TGCACCAGCAGTGGGCCCGGGCGAGAAGCTTTCTTT. It codes for CTSSGPGREAFF.

This clonotype has at least ten counts. The chain couples TRBV20-1 to TRBJ1-6; no clear D. The CDR3 runs to 17 residues. Germline values: CDR1 DFQATT, CDR2 SNEGSKA (reference sequence). The V end was cut by 1 base, the J end by 8 bases, with 21 bases between. The CDR3 loop is CSARGSHNITPDSPLHF. CDR3 nucleotide sequence: TGCAGTGCTAGAGGCAGCCATAATATCACTCCGGATTCACCCCTCCACTTT.

This clonotype was found a few times. The junction shows a germline mismatch at one end, possibly a read error. The chain uses TRBV5-1 and TRBJ2-7; D is tentatively TRBD1 or TRBD2 (5 bases each). CDR1 is SGHRS and CDR2 is YFSETQ in the germline V gene. The CDR3 consists of 15 residues. CDR3 DNA: TGTGCCAGCAGCTATCCCGGGGCTCTGGCGGACGAGCAGTACTTC. Translating it yields CASSYPGALADEQYF.

About this clonotype itself: A much larger clone is a single base away; this may be a read error. The V call is TRBV6-1, the J call TRBJ1-1, with TRBD1 matching 8 bases. The CDR3 covers 14 residues. Losses at the gene ends were 5 bases for V and 4 bases for J; bases not matched to a gene: 6. CDR1 MNHNS and CDR2 SASEGT come from the germline V gene. CDR3 sequence reads: CASSRTGQGTEAFF. CDR3 bases: TGTGCCAGCAGTCGAACTGGACAGGGCACTGAAGCTTTCTTT.

The gene calls are TRBV25-1 and TRBJ1-2, with TRBD1 matching 7 bases. Losses at the gene ends were 1 base for V and 7 bases for J; bases not matched to a gene: 3. This CDR3 is 13 amino acids long. Germline V gene data show CDR1 as MGHDK and CDR2 as SYGVNS. For the CDR3, the DNA is TGTGCCAGCAGTGAATTAGGGGGCCCTGGCTACACCTTC. Amino acid sequence: CASSELGGPGYTF.

Only a few counts were recorded for this clonotype. This chain uses TRBV7-9 with TRBJ2-7; D might be TRBD1 (6 bases). Trimming left V 1 base short and J 3 bases short, with 10 bases between. Germline CDR1 is SEHNR and CDR2 is FQNEAQ (reference sequence). CDR3 length equals 14 residues. The CDR3 DNA is TGTGCCAGCAGCTTAGGAGGGACAATCTACGAGCAGTACTTC. It specifies CASSLGGTIYEQYF.

At least ten counts were recorded for this clonotype. This chain joins TRBV24-1 and TRBJ2-2, with D perhaps matching TRBD1 (5 bases). The CDR3 is 15 residues long. Per germline, CDR1 KGHDR and CDR2 SFDVKD. The germline V and J ends were trimmed by 5 bases and 7 bases, with 16 bases remaining between them. The CDR3 here is CATSVGPPGIGELFF. CDR3 nucleotide sequence: TGTGCCACCAGTGTAGGACCCCCAGGGATCGGGGAGCTGTTTTTT.